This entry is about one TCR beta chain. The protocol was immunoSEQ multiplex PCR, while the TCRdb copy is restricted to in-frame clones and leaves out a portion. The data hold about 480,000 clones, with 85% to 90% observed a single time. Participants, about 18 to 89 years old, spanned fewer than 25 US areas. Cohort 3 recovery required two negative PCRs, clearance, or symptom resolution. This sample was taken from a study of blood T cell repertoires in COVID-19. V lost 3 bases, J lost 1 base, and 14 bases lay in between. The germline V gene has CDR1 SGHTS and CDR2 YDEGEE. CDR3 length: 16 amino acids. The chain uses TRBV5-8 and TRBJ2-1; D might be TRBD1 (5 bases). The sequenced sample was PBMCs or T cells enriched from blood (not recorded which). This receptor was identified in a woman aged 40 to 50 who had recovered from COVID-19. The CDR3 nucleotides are TGTGCCAGCAGCTCGACAGTCAGTCGATCCTACAATGAGCAGTTCTTC. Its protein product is CASSSTVSRSYNEQFF.